Listed below are T cell receptor beta chains from one sample, sequenced in a study of blood T cell repertoires in COVID-19. Profiled with immunoSEQ multiplex PCR; TCRdb holds only in-frame clones, not every one. The sample includes 56,000 or so clones, under 90% of them seen just once. The sequenced sample consisted of peripheral blood. These receptors all stem from a human donor in a cohort sampled during active COVID-19. CDR3s include the opening cysteine and the closing phenylalanine or tryptophan. Fields, in order: D gene, V gene, J gene, clone size, CDR3 DNA, CDR3 protein. The D gene is left open where the match is weak. Expanded clones are given a class, and other clones once, few, many or no size at all.

d_call: TRBD2
v_call: TRBV4-2
j_call: TRBJ2-4
clone_size: -
cdr3_nt: TGTGCCAGCAGCCGCCCGGGGGGTCTGAACATTCAGTACTTC
cdr3_aa: CASSRPGGLNIQYF

d_call: -
v_call: TRBV12-3/TRBV12-4
j_call: TRBJ1-1
clone_size: -
cdr3_nt: TGTGCCAGCAGTTTCGGGTCCACTGAAGCTTTCTTT
cdr3_aa: CASSFGSTEAFF

d_call: TRBD1
v_call: TRBV6-4
j_call: TRBJ1-1
clone_size: -
cdr3_nt: TGTGCCAGCTTCGGACAGGCGGCAGTGGTGAACACTGAAGCTTTCTTT
cdr3_aa: CASFGQAAVVNTEAFF

d_call: -
v_call: TRBV7-2
j_call: TRBJ2-7
clone_size: -
cdr3_nt: TGTGCCAGCAGCCTGACGGTGGGCCCATGGGACGAGCAGTACTTC
cdr3_aa: CASSLTVGPWDEQYF

d_call: -
v_call: TRBV5-6
j_call: TRBJ1-1
clone_size: -
cdr3_nt: TGTGCCAGCAGCCGGGACATTTACACTGAAGCTTTCTTT
cdr3_aa: CASSRDIYTEAFF

d_call: TRBD1
v_call: TRBV15
j_call: TRBJ2-5
clone_size: -
cdr3_nt: TGTGCCACCAGCAGAGCAAGGGACAGGAGTAGGGAGACCCAGTACTTC
cdr3_aa: CATSRARDRSRETQYF

d_call: -
v_call: TRBV5-4
j_call: TRBJ1-1
clone_size: -
cdr3_nt: TGTGCCAGCAGCGCGGCTTACACTGAAGCTTTCTTT
cdr3_aa: CASSAAYTEAFF

d_call: TRBD1
v_call: TRBV7-9
j_call: TRBJ1-4
clone_size: -
cdr3_nt: TGTGCCAGCAGCTTAGCAACAGGGGGATTGAAAAAACTGTTTTTT
cdr3_aa: CASSLATGGLKKLFF

d_call: -
v_call: TRBV10-3
j_call: TRBJ1-1
clone_size: -
cdr3_nt: TGTGCCACCAGAGGGGTCATGAACACTGAAGCTTTCTTT
cdr3_aa: CATRGVMNTEAFF

d_call: TRBD1
v_call: TRBV2
j_call: TRBJ2-2
clone_size: few
cdr3_nt: TGTGCCAGCAGTCCCCCCCCCTCGACAGGGTACTCCTCGAACACCGGGGAGCTGTTTTTT
cdr3_aa: CASSPPPSTGYSSNTGELFF

d_call: -
v_call: TRBV28
j_call: TRBJ1-6
clone_size: -
cdr3_nt: TGTGCCAGCACCAGGGCAGCCTGGCCTAGCTCCTATAATTCACCCCTCCACTTT
cdr3_aa: CASTRAAWPSSYNSPLHF

d_call: -
v_call: TRBV12-3/TRBV12-4
j_call: TRBJ2-4
clone_size: -
cdr3_nt: TGTGCCAGCAGTGGTATTGAGAGCATTCAGTACTTC
cdr3_aa: CASSGIESIQYF

d_call: TRBD1
v_call: TRBV2
j_call: TRBJ1-1
clone_size: -
cdr3_nt: TGTGCCAGCAGCCCCCTTGGACAGGGGAACACTGAAGCTTTCTTT
cdr3_aa: CASSPLGQGNTEAFF

d_call: -
v_call: TRBV13
j_call: TRBJ2-7
clone_size: -
cdr3_nt: TGTGCCAGCAGCCTATCCTCCGAGCAGTACTTC
cdr3_aa: CASSLSSEQYF

d_call: TRBD1
v_call: TRBV24-1
j_call: TRBJ2-1
clone_size: -
cdr3_nt: TGTGCCACCAGTGATGCAGGACAGGGTCGCGACAATGAGCAGTTCTTC
cdr3_aa: CATSDAGQGRDNEQFF

d_call: TRBD2
v_call: TRBV25-1
j_call: TRBJ2-3
clone_size: -
cdr3_nt: TGTGCCAGCAATGACCCGGGCACTAGCGGCCCAGATACGCAGTATTTT
cdr3_aa: CASNDPGTSGPDTQYF

d_call: -
v_call: TRBV7-7
j_call: TRBJ2-2
clone_size: -
cdr3_nt: TGTGCCAGCAGCCCAAACAGGGTACGCACCGGGGAGCTGTTTTTT
cdr3_aa: CASSPNRVRTGELFF

d_call: -
v_call: TRBV15
j_call: TRBJ1-3
clone_size: -
cdr3_nt: TGTGCCACCAGCAGCGTTACTCCTGGAAACACCATATATTTT
cdr3_aa: CATSSVTPGNTIYF

d_call: TRBD1
v_call: TRBV28
j_call: TRBJ1-2
clone_size: -
cdr3_nt: TGTGCCAGCAGGACGGGCCTGGGACAGGGGAGATCGGGTGGCTACACCTTC
cdr3_aa: CASRTGLGQGRSGGYTF

d_call: TRBD2
v_call: TRBV15
j_call: TRBJ2-1
clone_size: -
cdr3_nt: TGTGCCACCAGCAGAGTGAGGACTAGCGGGAGGGCCAGGAATGAGCAGTTCTTC
cdr3_aa: CATSRVRTSGRARNEQFF

d_call: -
v_call: TRBV4-2
j_call: TRBJ2-7
clone_size: -
cdr3_nt: TGTGCCAGCAGCCAGGAGAGGGAGCTATACGAGCAGTACTTC
cdr3_aa: CASSQERELYEQYF

d_call: -
v_call: TRBV5-1
j_call: TRBJ1-5
clone_size: -
cdr3_nt: TGCGCCAGCAGCTTGGACAGGGATCAGCCCCAGCATTTT
cdr3_aa: CASSLDRDQPQHF

d_call: -
v_call: TRBV5-6
j_call: TRBJ2-5
clone_size: -
cdr3_nt: TGTGCCAGCAGCTTGAGAGGGAGGGAGACCCAGTACTTC
cdr3_aa: CASSLRGRETQYF

d_call: TRBD1
v_call: TRBV6-2/TRBV6-3
j_call: TRBJ2-7
clone_size: -
cdr3_nt: TGTGCCAGCAGTCTACAGGGGGCTGGGATCGGCGAGCAGTACTTC
cdr3_aa: CASSLQGAGIGEQYF

d_call: TRBD2
v_call: TRBV10-1
j_call: TRBJ2-1
clone_size: -
cdr3_nt: TGCGCCACCTCAGGACTAGCGCGGGTGAAGCGGCAGTTCTTC
cdr3_aa: CATSGLARVKRQFF

d_call: TRBD2
v_call: TRBV3-1/TRBV3-2
j_call: TRBJ2-7
clone_size: many
cdr3_nt: TGTGCCAGCAGCCAAATCGGTCGGCTAGCGGGTCAGTCCGCGCAGTACTTC
cdr3_aa: CASSQIGRLAGQSAQYF

d_call: TRBD2
v_call: TRBV3-1/TRBV3-2
j_call: TRBJ2-1
clone_size: -
cdr3_nt: TGTGCCAGCAGCGGGGGACTAGCGGGAGGGGGCAATGAGCAGTTCTTC
cdr3_aa: CASSGGLAGGGNEQFF

d_call: -
v_call: TRBV15
j_call: TRBJ2-7
clone_size: -
cdr3_nt: TGTGCCACCAGGGACAGAAAAGGGACCTACGAGCAGTACTTC
cdr3_aa: CATRDRKGTYEQYF

d_call: TRBD1
v_call: TRBV28
j_call: TRBJ1-1
clone_size: -
cdr3_nt: TGTGCCAGCAGTTTCGGGACAGGGGGGAACACTGAAGCTTTCTTT
cdr3_aa: CASSFGTGGNTEAFF

d_call: -
v_call: TRBV29-1
j_call: TRBJ2-1
clone_size: -
cdr3_nt: TGCAGCGTTGAAGGAAGGCTGCGGTTGGATGAGCAGTTCTTC
cdr3_aa: CSVEGRLRLDEQFF

d_call: -
v_call: TRBV5-1
j_call: TRBJ1-1
clone_size: once
cdr3_nt: TGCGCCAGCAGCTTGGAAGGGGTGGCTACTGAAGCTTTCTTT
cdr3_aa: CASSLEGVATEAFF

d_call: TRBD1
v_call: TRBV2
j_call: TRBJ1-5
clone_size: few
cdr3_nt: TGTGCCATAAGCCGGGACAGCCTGAATCAGCCCCAGCATTTT
cdr3_aa: CAISRDSLNQPQHF

d_call: -
v_call: TRBV5-1
j_call: TRBJ1-1
clone_size: -
cdr3_nt: TGCGCCAGCAAGGGCGGACACGCGAACACTGAAGCTTTCTTT
cdr3_aa: CASKGGHANTEAFF

d_call: -
v_call: TRBV25-1
j_call: TRBJ1-4
clone_size: -
cdr3_nt: TGTGCCAGCAGTGGTGTGAGGGATAATGAAAAACTGTTTTTT
cdr3_aa: CASSGVRDNEKLFF

d_call: TRBD2
v_call: TRBV7-9
j_call: TRBJ2-3
clone_size: -
cdr3_nt: TGTGCCAGCAGCCCCCCCTCATCTCGGGAGGGAACTAGCACAGATACGCAGTATTTT
cdr3_aa: CASSPPSSREGTSTDTQYF

d_call: -
v_call: TRBV9
j_call: TRBJ2-7
clone_size: -
cdr3_nt: TGTGCCAGCAGCGTACGGGACTACGAGCAGTACTTC
cdr3_aa: CASSVRDYEQYF

d_call: -
v_call: TRBV27
j_call: TRBJ2-1
clone_size: -
cdr3_nt: TGTGCCAGCAGTTTATACCTGAGCCCGTACAATGAGCAGTTCTTC
cdr3_aa: CASSLYLSPYNEQFF

d_call: TRBD1
v_call: TRBV2
j_call: TRBJ2-3
clone_size: -
cdr3_nt: TGTGCCAGCAGGTTAGGGGGCAGCACAGATACGCAGTATTTT
cdr3_aa: CASRLGGSTDTQYF

d_call: -
v_call: TRBV15
j_call: TRBJ2-7
clone_size: -
cdr3_nt: TGTGCCACCCGCCCCCAGGCAGGCCTCGACGAGCAGTACTTC
cdr3_aa: CATRPQAGLDEQYF

d_call: TRBD1
v_call: TRBV2
j_call: TRBJ2-3
clone_size: -
cdr3_nt: TGTGCCAGTGCCGGGACAGGGTCCGCAGATACGCAGTATTTT
cdr3_aa: CASAGTGSADTQYF

d_call: TRBD1
v_call: TRBV11-2
j_call: TRBJ2-7
clone_size: -
cdr3_nt: TGTGCCAGCAGCTTAGGGGGACAGGGTTACTACGAGCAGTACTTC
cdr3_aa: CASSLGGQGYYEQYF

d_call: TRBD2
v_call: TRBV5-4
j_call: TRBJ2-7
clone_size: -
cdr3_nt: TGTGCCAGCAGCAACAATACGGGGGGTTTATTTAAGGACGAGCAGTACTTC
cdr3_aa: CASSNNTGGLFKDEQYF

d_call: -
v_call: TRBV7-3
j_call: TRBJ1-1
clone_size: -
cdr3_nt: TGTGCCAGCAGCTTAATGAGGGGACAACCGGCTTTCTTT
cdr3_aa: CASSLMRGQPAFF

d_call: -
v_call: TRBV11-1
j_call: TRBJ2-2
clone_size: -
cdr3_nt: TGTGCCAGCAGCTTAATTCGGGACACCGGGGAGCTGTTTTTT
cdr3_aa: CASSLIRDTGELFF

d_call: TRBD2
v_call: TRBV5-1
j_call: TRBJ2-4
clone_size: -
cdr3_nt: TGCGCCAGCAGCTTGGCTCCAGCGGGGGTAGCCAAAAACATTCAGTACTTC
cdr3_aa: CASSLAPAGVAKNIQYF

d_call: -
v_call: TRBV4-1
j_call: TRBJ2-2
clone_size: -
cdr3_nt: TGCGCCAGCAACCCATCGACAGTCAACACCGGGGAGCTGTTTTTT
cdr3_aa: CASNPSTVNTGELFF

d_call: -
v_call: TRBV5-1
j_call: TRBJ2-7
clone_size: few
cdr3_nt: TGCGCCAGCAGCTTCTCCGGGGGTCCCTTCTACGAGCAGTACTTC
cdr3_aa: CASSFSGGPFYEQYF

d_call: -
v_call: TRBV5-5
j_call: TRBJ2-7
clone_size: -
cdr3_nt: TGTGCCAGCAGCCCTGGGAGCCACGAGCAGTACTTC
cdr3_aa: CASSPGSHEQYF

d_call: TRBD1
v_call: TRBV5-4
j_call: TRBJ1-4
clone_size: -
cdr3_nt: TGTGCCAGCAGCACTGGGACAGGGGTGGTGGAAAAACTGTTTTTT
cdr3_aa: CASSTGTGVVEKLFF